The 9 T cell receptor beta chains in this list originate from one sample, sequenced in a study of cytomegalovirus exposure and HLA in healthy donors. The PCR contained 60 Vbeta and 13 Jbeta primers. Only in-frame clones appear in the TCRdb table, and some are missing; sequencing was by immunoSEQ multiplex PCR. In the table there are 160,000 or so clones, roughly 79% of which are singletons. The sample was PBMCs. The receptors originated from a man in his forties or fifties in good health and CMV-seronegative.

This sequence joins TRBV19 and TRBJ1-4, with D unresolved. This CDR3 has 14 residues. CDR1 LNHDA and CDR2 SQIVND come from the germline V gene (reference sequence). The ends were cut back, 5 bases at V and 7 bases at J, with 14 bases in the middle. CDR3 DNA: TGTGCCAGTAGTCTCACTCCGCTAAGTGAAAAACTGTTTTTT. The encoded protein is CASSLTPLSEKLFF.

In this sample, this clone turned up once. The gene calls are TRBV9 and TRBJ2-3, with D uncertain. The ends were cut back, 0 bases at V and 4 bases at J, with 9 bases in the middle. Germline-derived CDR1 and CDR2 are SGDLS and YYNGEE. The CDR3 is 14 residues long. CDR3 sequence: CASSVVESSDTQYF. CDR3 DNA: TGTGCCAGCAGCGTAGTCGAGTCCTCAGATACGCAGTATTTT.

This chain uses TRBV6-1 with TRBJ2-1; D remains ambiguous. The V end was cut by 2 bases, the J end by 8 bases, with 16 bases between. The CDR3 is made up of 15 amino acids. Germline CDR1 reads MNHNS; CDR2 reads SASEGT. CDR3 coding DNA: TGTGCCAGCAGTGAACGCGGCCTAATTATCGATGAGCAGTTCTTC. It specifies CASSERGLIIDEQFF.

This chain uses TRBV9 with TRBJ1-3; D may be TRBD1 (6 bases). This CDR3 spans 16 amino acids. Trimming pared 0 bases from V and 1 base from J, leaving 11 bases between. Germline loops: CDR1 SGDLS, CDR2 YYNGEE. The CDR3 protein is CASSVDREGSGNTIYF. As DNA, the CDR3 is TGTGCCAGCAGCGTAGACAGGGAGGGTTCTGGAAACACCATATATTTT.

The V and J genes are TRBV6-5 and TRBJ2-1; the D is unclear. This CDR3 has 15 residues. Per germline, CDR1 MNHEY and CDR2 SVGAGI. Trimming left V 3 bases short and J 9 bases short, with 18 bases between. CDR3 in amino acids: CASSYSARSSSEQFF. The CDR3 DNA reads as TGTGCCAGCAGTTATTCAGCTAGGTCTTCGTCTGAGCAGTTCTTC.

This clone is a singleton in its sample. The chain joins TRBV6-5 to TRBJ2-5, with 8 bases lining up with TRBD2. Germline V CDR1 and CDR2: MNHEY, SVGAGI. V lost 6 bases and J lost 13; bases outside the gene matches: 10. The CDR3 is made up of 12 amino acids. CDR3: CASSLGLAEWYF. The CDR3, as DNA: TGTGCCAGCAGCCTCGGACTAGCCGAGTGGTACTTC.

The genes are TRBV5-1 and TRBJ2-3, with D perhaps matching TRBD2 (5 bases). The CDR3 totals 14 residues. The V end was cut by 0 bases, the J end by 6 bases, with 11 bases between. Germline V gives CDR1 SGHRS, CDR2 YFSETQ. DNA of the CDR3: TGCGCCAGCAGCTTGGAGCGGAGTTGGGATACGCAGTATTTT. Translated, it gives CASSLERSWDTQYF.

The V call is TRBV7-9, the J call TRBJ2-7, with no clear D. Germline V gene lookup returns CDR1 SEHNR and CDR2 FQNEAQ (reference sequence). The CDR3 totals 12 residues. Trimming left V 6 bases short and J 0 bases short, with 6 bases between. CDR3 region: CASSWSSYEQYV. DNA for the CDR3: TGTGCCAGCAGTTGGAGCTCCTACGAGCAGTACGTC.

The genes are TRBV4-2 and TRBJ1-2, with D hard to call. V was clipped by 0 bases and J by 3 bases, with 8 bases between them. CDR1 is LGHNA, CDR2 YNFKEQ, per germline. This CDR3 spans 14 amino acids. The CDR3 protein is CASSQDPQYYGYTF. The CDR3 DNA reads TGTGCCAGCAGCCAAGATCCCCAGTACTATGGCTACACCTTC.